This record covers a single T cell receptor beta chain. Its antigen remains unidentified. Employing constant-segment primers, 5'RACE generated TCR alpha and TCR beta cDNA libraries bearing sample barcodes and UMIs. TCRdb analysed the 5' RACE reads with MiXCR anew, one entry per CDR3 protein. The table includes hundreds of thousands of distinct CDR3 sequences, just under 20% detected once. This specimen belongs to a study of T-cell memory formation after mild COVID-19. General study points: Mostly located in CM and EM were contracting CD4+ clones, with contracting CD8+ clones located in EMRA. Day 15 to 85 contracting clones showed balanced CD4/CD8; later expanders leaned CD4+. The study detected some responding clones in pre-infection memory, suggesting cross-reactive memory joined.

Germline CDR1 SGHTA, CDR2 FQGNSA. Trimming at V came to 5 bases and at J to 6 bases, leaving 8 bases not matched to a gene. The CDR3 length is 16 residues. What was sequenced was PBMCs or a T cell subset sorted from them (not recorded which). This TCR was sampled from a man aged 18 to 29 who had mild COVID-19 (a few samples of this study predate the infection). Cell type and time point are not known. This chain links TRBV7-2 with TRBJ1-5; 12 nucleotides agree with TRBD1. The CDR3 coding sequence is TGTGCCAGCAGCGGGGACAGGGGGCTGAGAGGTCAGCCCCAGCATTTT. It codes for CASSGDRGLRGQPQHF.